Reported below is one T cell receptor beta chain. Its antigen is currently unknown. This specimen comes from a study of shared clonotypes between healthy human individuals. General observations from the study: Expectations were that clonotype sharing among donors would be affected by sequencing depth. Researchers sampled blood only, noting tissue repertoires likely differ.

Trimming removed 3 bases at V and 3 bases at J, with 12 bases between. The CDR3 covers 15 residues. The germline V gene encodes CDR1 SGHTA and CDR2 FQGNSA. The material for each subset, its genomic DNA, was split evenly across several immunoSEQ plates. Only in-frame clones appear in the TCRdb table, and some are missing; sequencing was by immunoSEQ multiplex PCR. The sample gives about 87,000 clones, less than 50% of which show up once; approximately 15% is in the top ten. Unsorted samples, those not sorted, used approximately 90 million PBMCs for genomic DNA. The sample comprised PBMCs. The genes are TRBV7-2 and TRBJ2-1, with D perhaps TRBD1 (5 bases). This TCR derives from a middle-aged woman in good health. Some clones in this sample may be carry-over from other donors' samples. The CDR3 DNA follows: TGTGCCAGCAGCTTCGCACGGACACTCTACAATGAGCAGTTCTTC. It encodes CASSFARTLYNEQFF.